This T cell receptor beta chain was captured in a study of CD8 T cells in Susac syndrome. General study findings and limits: The number of individuals included in the study's TCR sequencing and HLA analysis was acknowledged as relatively small.

The germline V and J ends were trimmed by 3 bases and 4 bases, with 13 bases remaining between them. In germline, CDR1 is SGHRS, CDR2 YFSETQ. The CDR3 covers 15 residues. Random-hexamer reverse transcription was applied to about 0.5 to 1 ug RNA. TCRdb called the immunoSEQ multiplex PCR reads again in MiXCR, with one record for every CDR3 protein. There are under 200,000 distinct CDR3 sequences in the sample; 85% to 95% occur only once, and less than 0.2% lies in the top ten. Concerning this clonotype: Antigen: not known.

The sample comprised CD8+ T cells from PBMCs. The V gene is TRBV5-1, the J gene TRBJ2-2; possibly TRBD2 for D (6 bases). The sequence derives from a human donor with multiple sclerosis. The CDR3 DNA reads as TGCGCCAGCAGCTGGGGGACTGCCAGCACCGGGGAGCTGTTTTTT. Translating it yields CASSWGTASTGELFF.